A selection of T cell receptor beta chains follows, all from one sample in a study of cytomegalovirus exposure and HLA in healthy donors. Method: immunoSEQ multiplex PCR; TCRdb's copy keeps in-frame clones and lacks some. This table has 100,000 to 150,000 clones, roughly 80% appearing once. The sequenced material came from PBMCs. The receptors originated from a woman between 40 and 55 years old in good health and CMV-seropositive. The CDR3 runs from the conserved cysteine through the conserved F or W. A D gene is named only where the DNA matches it firmly. Not all rows give a size; the values are once, few, many and, for expanded clones, a class.

V	J	size	D	CDR3	DNA
TRBV28	TRBJ2-4	NA	TRBD1	CASSGPGGGKNIQYF	TGTGCCAGCAGTGGTCCAGGGGGCGGCAAAAACATTCAGTACTTC
TRBV9	TRBJ2-5	NA	TRBD2	CASSVGTSGRVQETQYF	TGTGCCAGCAGCGTGGGGACTAGCGGGAGGGTTCAAGAGACCCAGTACTTC
TRBV5-6	TRBJ1-2	NA	NA	CASSITGWNYGYTF	TGTGCCAGCAGTATTACAGGGTGGAACTATGGCTACACCTTC
TRBV28	TRBJ1-5	NA	TRBD1	CASSRLRQGLIQPQHF	TGTGCCAGCAGCCGACTAAGACAGGGGTTGATTCAGCCCCAGCATTTT
TRBV10-1	TRBJ2-1	NA	TRBD2	CASSESSGTGNEQFF	TGCGCCAGCAGTGAGTCTAGCGGGACGGGCAATGAGCAGTTCTTC
TRBV4-1	TRBJ2-7	NA	TRBD2	CASSQARLAGLYEQYF	TGCGCCAGCAGCCAAGCCCGACTAGCGGGACTTTACGAGCAGTACTTC
TRBV29-1	TRBJ2-3	NA	TRBD2	CSAAGTSVGTDTQYF	TGCAGCGCTGCCGGGACTAGCGTCGGTACAGATACGCAGTATTTT
TRBV9	TRBJ1-6	NA	TRBD1	CASSVGQGSDSPLHF	TGTGCCAGCAGCGTTGGACAGGGAAGTGATTCACCCCTCCACTTT
TRBV21-1	TRBJ2-7	NA	NA	CASSLGQGSEQYF	TGTGCCAGCAGCCTCGGACAGGGGTCCGAGCAGTACTTC
TRBV19	TRBJ2-1	NA	TRBD2	CASSAATSGYNEQFF	TGTGCCAGTAGTGCCGCGACTAGCGGGTACAATGAGCAGTTCTTC
TRBV30	TRBJ2-5	few	TRBD1	CAWSQRQGVVETQYF	TGTGCCTGGAGCCAGAGACAGGGCGTAGTGGAGACCCAGTACTTC
TRBV5-1	TRBJ2-1	NA	TRBD1	CASSAGQGGYNEQFF	TGCGCCAGCAGCGCCGGACAGGGAGGATACAATGAGCAGTTCTTC
TRBV28	TRBJ1-4	few	TRBD1	CASSTIWGQGPTNEKLFF	TGTGCCAGCAGCACCATATGGGGACAGGGGCCAACTAATGAAAAACTGTTTTTT
TRBV5-1	TRBJ1-1	NA	NA	CASSLGAGMNTEAFF	TGCGCCAGCAGCTTGGGGGCAGGGATGAACACTGAAGCTTTCTTT
TRBV30	TRBJ2-2	NA	TRBD2	CAWSPGLATGELFF	TGTGCCTGGAGTCCGGGACTAGCAACCGGGGAGCTGTTTTTT
TRBV19	TRBJ1-1	NA	NA	CASSFGEIMSEAFF	TGTGCCAGTAGTTTTGGAGAGATCATGTCTGAAGCTTTCTTT
TRBV11-2	TRBJ1-4	NA	TRBD1	CASSSRTGGATNEKLFF	TGTGCCAGCAGCTCACGGACAGGCGGGGCAACTAATGAAAAACTGTTTTTT
TRBV27	TRBJ2-7	NA	TRBD2	CASSPPLAGGRTVYF	TGTGCCAGCAGTCCTCCACTAGCGGGAGGCCGCACGGTGTATTTC
TRBV27	TRBJ1-2	once	TRBD1	CASRHIRGRERTYYGYTF	TGTGCCAGCAGACATATCAGGGGGCGCGAAAGAACCTACTATGGCTACACCTTC
TRBV6-1	TRBJ1-1	NA	TRBD1	CASSEARGQEGPEAFF	TGTGCCAGCAGTGAAGCGCGTGGACAGGAAGGTCCTGAAGCTTTCTTT
TRBV18	TRBJ2-1	NA	TRBD2	CATQSRSSGRVDIEQFF	TGTGCCACCCAATCCCGATCTAGCGGGAGGGTGGATATTGAGCAGTTCTTC
TRBV27	TRBJ2-7	NA	TRBD2	CASSFSRTSGYEQYF	TGTGCCAGCAGTTTCTCCCGGACTAGCGGTTACGAGCAGTACTTC
TRBV30	TRBJ1-1	once	NA	CAGGEEGVNTEAFF	TGTGCCGGGGGGGAGGAGGGAGTGAACACTGAAGCTTTCTTT
TRBV6-5	TRBJ1-2	once	NA	CASRDGSQRGSYTF	TGTGCCAGCAGAGACGGGAGTCAACGGGGTAGCTACACCTTC
TRBV25-1	TRBJ1-1	NA	NA	CASLQENTEAFF	TGTGCCAGCCTCCAGGAGAACACTGAAGCTTTCTTT
TRBV4-1	TRBJ1-1	NA	NA	CASSQPVRQNTEAFF	TGCGCCAGCAGCCAGCCTGTCAGGCAGAACACTGAAGCTTTCTTT
TRBV7-9	TRBJ2-1	NA	TRBD2	CASSSISGTSGRLNEQFF	TGTGCCAGCAGCTCGATCTCCGGGACTAGCGGGAGATTGAATGAGCAGTTCTTC
TRBV7-9	TRBJ1-2	NA	NA	CASSSLTGTYGYTF	TGTGCCAGCAGCTCTCTGACAGGCACCTATGGCTACACCTTC
TRBV30	TRBJ2-7	NA	NA	CAGDWGGIPLSYEQYF	TGTGCTGGGGATTGGGGCGGGATTCCCCTCTCCTACGAGCAGTACTTC
TRBV29-1	TRBJ2-5	NA	TRBD1	CSVIRDRAIRQETQYF	TGCAGCGTTATCCGGGACAGGGCCATAAGGCAAGAGACCCAGTACTTC
TRBV28	TRBJ1-1	NA	NA	CAGQSGVVNTEAFF	TGTGCCGGGCAATCAGGGGTGGTGAACACTGAAGCTTTCTTT
TRBV11-2	TRBJ1-2	NA	TRBD1	CASSLLKGDRGLGYTF	TGTGCCAGCAGCTTACTCAAAGGCGACAGGGGGCTTGGCTACACCTTC
TRBV19	TRBJ2-1	NA	TRBD2	CASSISRREIDNEQFF	TGTGCCAGTAGTATATCCCGGCGGGAGATCGACAATGAGCAGTTCTTC
TRBV9	TRBJ2-5	NA	NA	CASSESGWSAGYETQYF	TGTGCCAGCAGCGAGAGTGGGTGGTCGGCGGGATATGAGACCCAGTACTTC
TRBV27	TRBJ2-1	NA	TRBD2	CASSSGNNEQFF	TGTGCCAGCAGTAGCGGGAACAATGAGCAGTTCTTC
TRBV5-1	TRBJ2-5	NA	NA	CASSADREPGETQYF	TGCGCCAGCAGCGCCGACCGGGAACCAGGAGAGACCCAGTACTTC
TRBV11-2	TRBJ2-2	NA	NA	CASSFEVDTGELFF	TGTGCCAGCAGCTTTGAGGTCGACACCGGGGAGCTGTTTTTT
TRBV4-3	TRBJ2-5	NA	NA	CASSQEQVAGETQYF	TGCGCCAGCAGCCAAGAACAGGTGGCCGGTGAGACCCAGTACTTC
TRBV15	TRBJ2-3	NA	TRBD2	CATKRGGTDTQYF	TGTGCCACGAAGCGGGGAGGCACAGATACGCAGTATTTT
TRBV28	TRBJ2-1	NA	TRBD2	CASSLSTSGGLFF	TGTGCCAGCAGTTTGTCTACTAGCGGGGGGTTGTTCTTC
TRBV29-1	TRBJ2-7	NA	TRBD1	CSARQGASYEQYF	TGCAGCGCTAGACAGGGCGCTTCCTACGAGCAGTACTTC
TRBV5-6	TRBJ1-2	NA	TRBD1	CASSLPGQGNGYTF	TGTGCCAGCAGCCTCCCGGGACAGGGAAATGGCTACACCTTC
TRBV19	TRBJ2-7	NA	TRBD2	CASSRHVGAGDHYEQYF	TGTGCCAGTAGTCGACATGTCGGGGCGGGAGACCACTACGAGCAGTACTTC
TRBV5-1	TRBJ1-1	NA	NA	CASRVTGNFDTEAFF	TGCGCCAGCAGAGTAACAGGGAATTTTGACACTGAAGCTTTCTTT